Below, 25 T cell receptor beta chains from the same sample are listed, as sequenced in a study of human thymus T cells. It was from resections taken during corrective heart surgery that the thymus tissue came. Produced via immunoSEQ multiplex PCR; TCRdb's table is partial and in-frame only. This sample has tens of thousands of clones, with roughly 96% found just once. The sequencing input was thymus tissue. The source of these receptors is a girl under three years old with a congenital heart defect but otherwise immunologically healthy.

This chain's CDR3 is CASGTSGRGADTQYF. CDR3 DNA sequence: TGTGCCAGCGGGACTAGCGGGAGGGGGGCAGATACGCAGTATTTT. The chain joins TRBV5-4 to TRBJ2-3, with TRBD2 identical over 16 bases. Germline trimming cut 7 bases from V and 4 bases from J; bases unmatched to any gene: 3. CDR1 SGHNT and CDR2 YYREEE come from the germline V gene (reference sequence). The CDR3 runs 15 residues.

The J gene is TRBJ2-7, the V gene TRBV29-1; 11 bases align to TRBD1. The CDR3 has 14 residues. Unmatched junction bases numbered 6, after V lost 5 bases and J lost 3 bases. Germline V gene sequence: CDR1 SQVTM, CDR2 ANQGSEA. CDR3 in DNA: TGCAGCGTTTCGGACAGGGGGCGTTTCTACGAGCAGTACTTC. It specifies CSVSDRGRFYEQYF.

V usage is TRBV29-1 and J usage is TRBJ2-3; TRBD2 is a possible D gene (6 bases). Germline CDR1 SQVTM, CDR2 ANQGSEA. Trimming took 7 bases from V and 0 from J, leaving 14 bases between them. The CDR3 length is 14 residues. CDR3 protein: CSGYGLSSTDTQYF. The CDR3 bases are TGCAGCGGCTACGGACTATCTAGCACAGATACGCAGTATTTT.

This clone was observed once. The chain recombines TRBV9 with TRBJ1-3; the D gene is possibly TRBD1 (5 bases). Trimming stripped 0 bases from V and 8 bases from J, with 18 bases between. Per the germline V gene, CDR1 is SGDLS and CDR2 is YYNGEE. The CDR3 has 16 residues. The CDR3 sequence is CASSVAWEGTGDTIYF. The CDR3 coding sequence is TGTGCCAGCAGCGTAGCTTGGGAAGGGACCGGTGACACCATATATTTT.

A few counts support this clone. The rearrangement uses TRBV6-1 and TRBJ2-1; the match to TRBD2 covers 7 bases. The V gene's germline CDR1 is MNHNS and CDR2 SASEGT. J was trimmed by 7 bases and V by 0 bases; bases with no gene match: 9. The CDR3 totals 16 residues. The CDR3 region has the DNA TGTGCCAGCAGTGAAGCTTGGGGGAGGGCCGGGAATGAGCAGTTCTTC. Translated: CASSEAWGRAGNEQFF.

The chain couples TRBV6-4 to TRBJ2-1; D not resolved. CDR1 is MRHNA, CDR2 SNTAGT, per germline. The CDR3 has 13 residues. Trimming removed 5 bases at V and 2 bases at J, with 7 bases between. The CDR3, as DNA: TGTGCCAGCAGTCCCTCGACCTACAATGAGCAGTTCTTC. It translates to CASSPSTYNEQFF.

The gene calls are TRBV9 and TRBJ2-1, with D perhaps matching TRBD1 (6 bases). The germline V gene has CDR1 SGDLS and CDR2 YYNGEE. V shed 7 bases and J shed 0 bases, with 14 bases lying between them. CDR3 size: 15 residues. In DNA form, the CDR3 reads TGTGCCAGCGGGGGCGAAACTGGCTCCTACAATGAGCAGTTCTTC. This encodes CASGGETGSYNEQFF.

A few counts support this clone. As DNA, the CDR3 is TGTGCCAGCAGCTTAGAGGCAGGGTGGAAAGGCTACACCTTC. Translating it yields CASSLEAGWKGYTF. The V and J genes are TRBV7-9 and TRBJ1-2, with D tentatively TRBD1 (5 bases). V shed 1 base and J shed 8 bases, with 14 bases lying between them. Germline V gives CDR1 SEHNR, CDR2 FQNEAQ (reference sequence). CDR3 length equals 14 residues.

The rearrangement uses TRBV7-6 and TRBJ1-4; 7 bases match TRBD1. This CDR3 has 17 amino acids. Germline V gene sequence: CDR1 SGHVS, CDR2 FNYEAQ. Losses at the gene ends were 3 bases for V and 4 bases for J; bases not matched to a gene: 11. The CDR3 sequence: CASSLGPRGRLNEKLFF. The CDR3, as DNA: TGTGCCAGCAGCTTGGGTCCAAGGGGGCGCCTTAATGAAAAACTGTTTTTT.

J is TRBJ2-3 and V is TRBV11-2, with 10 bases matching TRBD2. Looked up from germline, CDR1 is SGHAT and CDR2 is FQNNGV. V lost 0 bases to trimming and J lost 4 bases; unmatched junction nucleotides: 7. The CDR3 runs 17 residues. As DNA, the CDR3 is TGTGCCAGCAGCTTAGAAAGGGCTAGCGGGAGATCAGATACGCAGTATTTT. Residues: CASSLERASGRSDTQYF.

V usage is TRBV4-3 and J usage is TRBJ2-3; 13 nucleotides agree with TRBD2. V lost 1 base, J lost 4 bases, and 8 bases stayed unmatched. Germline V lookup: CDR1 LGHNA, CDR2 YSLEER. The CDR3 consists of 18 residues. The CDR3 protein is CASSQAPLAGGPPDTQYF. The CDR3 DNA is TGCGCCAGCAGCCAAGCCCCACTAGCGGGAGGGCCGCCAGATACGCAGTATTTT.

The V call is TRBV5-1, the J call TRBJ2-1; no firm D call. Per germline, CDR1 SGHRS and CDR2 YFSETQ. The CDR3 is 17 residues long. The V end was cut by 2 bases, the J end by 0 bases, with 15 bases between. CDR3 region: CASSLRATKGSYNEQFF. DNA of the CDR3: TGCGCCAGCAGCTTAAGAGCGACGAAGGGCTCCTACAATGAGCAGTTCTTC.

The rearrangement joins TRBV5-1 to TRBJ2-7; 14 bases line up with TRBD2. V dropped 4 bases and J dropped 5; count of bases not matched to a gene: 20. The CDR3 totals 20 residues. Germline V gene lookup returns CDR1 SGHRS and CDR2 YFSETQ. In nucleotides, the CDR3 is TGCGCCAGCAGCGGGGGGGCCAGAGGACTAGCGGGAGGAACGAACGACGAGCAGTACTTC. Its protein product is CASSGGARGLAGGTNDEQYF.

The chain's CDR3 is CASSFPEGTEAFF. The CDR3 DNA sequence: TGTGCCAGCAGCTTTCCCGAGGGCACTGAAGCTTTCTTT. The chain joins TRBV5-4 to TRBJ1-1, with D uncertain. From germline, CDR1 is SGHNT and CDR2 YYREEE (reference sequence). The CDR3 is made up of 13 amino acids. Between the trimmed V and J ends, which lost 2 bases and 4 bases, there was a span of 9 bases. Variable domain in full (rest from reference TRBV5-4 and TRBJ1-1): ETGVTQSPTHLIKTRGQQVTLRCSSQSGHNTVSWYQQALGQGPQFIFQYYREEENGRGNFPPRFSGLQFPNYSSELNVNALELDDSALYLCASSFPEGTEAFFGQGTRLTVV.

This CDR3 is CASSRKAGVLTSTDTQYF. The DNA of the CDR3 is TGTGCCAGCAGCCGAAAGGCGGGAGTCCTCACTAGCACAGATACGCAGTATTTT. The rearrangement joins TRBV7-2 to TRBJ2-3, with 7 bases aligning to TRBD2. The trim removed 5 bases at V and 0 bases at J, leaving 14 bases unmatched. Germline V gene lookup returns CDR1 SGHTA and CDR2 FQGNSA. The CDR3 is made up of 18 amino acids.

The rearrangement links TRBV7-2 to TRBJ2-7; 9 bases match TRBD2. In germline, CDR1 is SGHTA, CDR2 FQGNSA. CDR3 length: 15 residues. Losses at the gene ends were 2 bases for V and 2 bases for J; bases not matched to a gene: 4. CDR3 sequence: CASSLRGGRAYEQYF. In DNA, the CDR3 is TGTGCCAGCAGCTTACGTGGCGGGAGGGCCTACGAGCAGTACTTC.

V and J are TRBV5-1 and TRBJ1-2; TRBD1 is a possible D gene (5 bases). V was cut by 4 bases and J by 2 bases, with 21 bases left in between. The length of the CDR3 is 17 residues. CDR1 SGHRS and CDR2 YFSETQ come from the germline V gene. The CDR3 sequence is CASSPRTQQGTNYGYTF. The CDR3 DNA is TGCGCCAGCAGCCCTCGGACACAACAAGGGACGAACTATGGCTACACCTTC.

The V call is TRBV15, the J call TRBJ2-7, with a possible D match to TRBD2 (6 bases). Trimming took 0 bases from V and 0 from J, leaving 15 bases between them. Germline CDR1 LNHNV, CDR2 YYDKDF (reference sequence). The length of the CDR3 is 17 residues. The CDR3 sequence: CATSREPRLGISYEQYF. CDR3 bases: TGTGCCACCAGCAGAGAGCCCCGACTAGGGATCTCCTACGAGCAGTACTTC.

The chain employs TRBV5-1 and TRBJ2-7, with D possibly being TRBD1 (6 bases). The germline CDR1 and CDR2 sequences are SGHRS and YFSETQ. The CDR3 loop spans 16 amino acids. V shed 7 bases and J shed 3 bases, with 23 bases lying between them. The CDR3 region is CASRWRPGHLNYEQYF. CDR3 coding DNA: TGCGCCAGCCGCTGGAGGCCGGGACACCTCAACTACGAGCAGTACTTC.

The table lists this clone with a count of one. The V call is TRBV4-1, the J call TRBJ1-2; 7 bases map to TRBD1. Trimming took 3 bases from V and 5 from J; bases not matched to a gene: 15. CDR3 length: 17 amino acids. Germline V lookup: CDR1 MGHRA, CDR2 YSYEKL. This CDR3 reads CASSQRTGAAIPYGYTF. CDR3 in DNA: TGCGCCAGCAGCCAGCGAACAGGGGCGGCGATCCCTTATGGCTACACCTTC.

The chain uses TRBV7-9 and TRBJ2-7, with 7 bases lining up with TRBD2. Germline V lookup: CDR1 SEHNR, CDR2 FQNEAQ (reference sequence). V lost 6 bases to trimming and J lost 3 bases; unmatched junction nucleotides: 5. CDR3 length: 13 amino acids. As DNA, the CDR3 is TGTGCCAGCAGGGGGGGACTACGCTACGAGCAGTACTTC. This encodes CASRGGLRYEQYF.

This sequence joins TRBV9 and TRBJ2-3; the D gene is possibly TRBD1 (5 bases). Per the germline V gene, CDR1 is SGDLS and CDR2 is YYNGEE. V shed 3 bases and J shed 10 bases, with 12 bases lying between them. The CDR3 has 12 residues. The CDR3 region has the DNA TGTGCCAGCAGCGGATGGGGCCGATCGCAGTATTTT. It yields the protein CASSGWGRSQYF.

V gene TRBV2 combines with J gene TRBJ2-7; TRBD1 agrees at 8 bases. The V gene end was trimmed by 7 bases and the J gene end by 2 bases; junction bases not matched to a gene: 7. The CDR3 runs to 14 residues. Germline V lookup: CDR1 SNHLY, CDR2 FYNNEI. The CDR3 region has the DNA TGTGCCAGCATGGCCCGGACAGGGACCTACGAGCAGTACTTC. Its protein is CASMARTGTYEQYF.

The chain carries TRBV5-8 and TRBJ2-1; D is ambiguous. V lost 6 bases to trimming and J lost 5 bases, with 9 bases between them. This CDR3 contains 12 residues. From germline, CDR1 is SGHTS and CDR2 YDEGEE. The CDR3 is CASIWANNEQFF. CDR3 nucleotides: TGTGCCAGCATTTGGGCTAACAATGAGCAGTTCTTC.

The gene calls are TRBV11-2 and TRBJ2-4, with TRBD1 as a possible D gene (6 bases). Trimming cost V 7 bases and J 6 bases, with 19 bases left between them. CDR1 SGHAT and CDR2 FQNNGV come from the germline V gene. The CDR3 covers 15 residues. The CDR3 here is CASTPPAGRGNIQYF. The CDR3, as DNA: TGTGCCAGCACCCCTCCAGCCGGCAGGGGAAACATTCAGTACTTC.